These 21 T cell receptor beta chains originate from one sample sequenced in a study of cytomegalovirus exposure and HLA in healthy donors. A multiplex PCR was run with 60 Vbeta primers and 13 Jbeta primers. Assay used: immunoSEQ multiplex PCR; TCRdb lists only in-frame clones, some missing. This table holds some 86,000 clones, around 71% found once. The sequencing sample was made of PBMCs. The origin of the receptors is a young man in good health and CMV-seronegative.

The chain couples TRBV18 to TRBJ2-6, with TRBD1 matching 8 bases. The V gene's germline CDR1 is KGHSH and CDR2 LQKENI. Trimming removed 3 bases from V and 0 bases from J; junction bases left unmatched: 10. CDR3 length equals 19 residues. The CDR3 nucleotides are TGTGCCAGCTCACCCTTCCGGCAGGGGGCCACCTCTGGGGCCAACGTCCTGACTTTC. Its protein product is CASSPFRQGATSGANVLTF. The complete variable domain, with remaining parts taken from reference TRBV18 and TRBJ2-6, reads NAGVMQNPRHLVRRRGQEARLRCSPMKGHSHVYWYRQLPEEGLKFMVYLQKENIIDESGMPKERFSAEFPKEGPSILRIQQVVRGDSAAYFCASSPFRQGATSGANVLTFGAGSRLTVL.

The chain links TRBV19 to TRBJ2-1; 9 bases match TRBD2. Germline V CDR1 and CDR2: LNHDA, SQIVND (reference sequence). The CDR3 contains 15 residues. V lost 3 bases, J lost 2 bases, and 2 bases stayed unmatched. CDR3 sequence (DNA): TGTGCCAGTAGTATTAGCGGGGGCACCTACAATGAGCAGTTCTTC. It is translated as CASSISGGTYNEQFF.

V gene TRBV25-1 combines with J gene TRBJ1-2, with a possible D match to TRBD1 (6 bases). The V end was cut by 6 bases, the J end by 5 bases, with 10 bases between. The length of the CDR3 is 12 residues. CDR1 and CDR2 from the germline V gene are MGHDK and SYGVNS. This CDR3 is CASSLTGYGYTF. The CDR3 nucleotides are TGTGCCAGCAGCCTCACAGGGTATGGCTACACCTTC.

This chain joins TRBV27 and TRBJ1-5; 9 nucleotides align to TRBD1. Germline V gene data show CDR1 as MNHEY and CDR2 as SMNVEV (reference sequence). V trimming: 6 bases; J trimming: 1 base; junction bases outside the gene matches: 4. The CDR3 loop spans 15 amino acids. The CDR3 DNA reads as TGTGCCAGCAGGAGACAGGGGGGAAGCAATCAGCCCCAGCATTTT. As protein: CASRRQGGSNQPQHF.

This clone was counted between two and nine times. This chain's CDR3 is CASSQGLAGGLRNEQFF. The CDR3 nucleotides read TGCGCCAGCAGCCAAGGACTAGCGGGGGGGCTGAGGAATGAGCAGTTCTTC. The rearrangement uses TRBV4-1 and TRBJ2-1; 14 nucleotides align to TRBD2. This CDR3 has 17 residues. With V trimmed by 1 base and J by 7 bases, 6 bases remained unmatched. Germline assignment: CDR1 MGHRA and CDR2 YSYEKL.

The CDR3: CASSWGGDSKFF. The DNA for the CDR3 is TGTGCCAGCAGTTGGGGCGGGGATAGTAAGTTCTTC. The chain is built from TRBV5-6 and TRBJ2-1, with TRBD2 as a possible D gene (6 bases). V dropped 5 bases and J dropped 14 bases, with 17 bases sitting between them. This CDR3 contains 12 residues. From germline, CDR1 is SGHDT and CDR2 YYEEEE.

The J gene is TRBJ2-1, the V gene TRBV4-1, with D perhaps matching TRBD2 (5 bases). Germline values: CDR1 MGHRA, CDR2 YSYEKL. The ends were cut back, 0 bases at V and 3 bases at J, with 6 bases in the middle. The CDR3 is 14 amino acids. CDR3 DNA sequence: TGCGCCAGCAGCCAAGACGGGAACTACAATGAGCAGTTCTTC. It translates to CASSQDGNYNEQFF.

The gene calls are TRBV7-8 and TRBJ2-1; 7 bases are shared with TRBD2. The CDR3 contains 12 residues. With V trimmed by 8 bases and J by 9 bases, 7 bases remained unmatched. Germline V gives CDR1 SGHVS, CDR2 FQNEAQ. The chain's CDR3 is CASGRESGEQFF. In DNA form, the CDR3 reads TGTGCCAGCGGGCGGGAGTCGGGTGAGCAGTTCTTC. Combining the CDR3 with reference TRBV7-8 and TRBJ2-1 gives the whole variable domain GAGVSQSPRYKVAKRGQDVALRCDPISGHVSLFWYQQALGQGPEFLTYFQNEAQLDKSGLPSDRFFAERPEGSVSTLKIQRTQQEDSAVYLCASGRESGEQFFGPGTRLTVL.

This clone was seen a single time. The V call is TRBV10-3, the J call TRBJ2-3, with 10 bases matching TRBD2. Germline assignment: CDR1 ENHRY and CDR2 SYGVKD. The length of the CDR3 is 14 residues. The V segment lost 3 bases and the J segment 6 bases; nucleotides outside the gene matches: 3. The CDR3 loop reads CAISDKLAGDTQYF. The CDR3 coding sequence is TGTGCCATCAGTGACAAACTAGCGGGGGATACGCAGTATTTT.

This clone was picked up a small number of times. J is TRBJ1-1 and V is TRBV5-1, with no clear D. The CDR3 consists of 14 residues. Looked up from germline, CDR1 is SGHRS and CDR2 is YFSETQ. The V and J ends lost 3 bases and 3 bases respectively, with 12 bases between them. CDR3 nucleotides: TGCGCCAGCAGCTCCCCCCCGGGTTACACTGAAGCTTTCTTT. As protein: CASSSPPGYTEAFF. Combining the CDR3 with reference TRBV5-1 and TRBJ1-1 gives the whole variable domain KAGVTQTPRYLIKTRGQQVTLSCSPISGHRSVSWYQQTPGQGLQFLFEYFSETQRNKGNFPGRFSGRQFSNSRSEMNVSTLELGDSALYLCASSSPPGYTEAFFGQGTRLTVV.

The rearrangement uses TRBV6-5 and TRBJ1-1; 8 bases are a match to TRBD1. This CDR3 comprises 15 residues. The trim removed 6 bases at V and 0 bases at J, leaving 6 bases unmatched. The germline CDR1 and CDR2 sequences are MNHEY and SVGAGI. The CDR3 nucleotides are TGTGCCAGCAGCCGACAGGGGACCCTGAACACTGAAGCTTTCTTT. Protein product: CASSRQGTLNTEAFF.

This chain uses TRBV27 with TRBJ1-5; possible D gene TRBD1, 6 bases. The CDR3 spans 16 residues. Germline CDR1 MNHEY, CDR2 SMNVEV (reference sequence). The germline V and J ends were trimmed by 3 bases and 0 bases, with 12 bases remaining between them. CDR3 bases: TGTGCCAGCAGTTTGGCAGGGGCCTATAGCAATCAGCCCCAGCATTTT. Translating gives CASSLAGAYSNQPQHF.

The chain carries TRBV30 and TRBJ2-5, with D perhaps matching TRBD1 (6 bases). The last part of the DNA fits TRBJ2-7 better; the J call may be wrong. Germline CDR1 reads GTSNPN; CDR2 reads SVGIG (reference sequence). The CDR3 spans 14 residues. The CDR3 loop reads CAWSGGTRGYEQYF. CDR3 coding DNA: TGTGCCTGGAGTGGAGGTACTAGGGGGTACGAGCAGTACTTC.

The chain recombines TRBV6-1 with TRBJ1-6; D is unresolved. V lost 0 bases, J lost 0 bases, and 12 bases lay in between. Germline V lookup: CDR1 MNHNS, CDR2 SASEGT. The CDR3 is 18 residues long. The CDR3 DNA sequence: TGTGCCAGCAGTGAAGCCCCGGACTACTCCTCCTATAATTCACCCCTCCACTTT. This codes for CASSEAPDYSSYNSPLHF.

The gene calls are TRBV27 and TRBJ2-3; tentative D call: TRBD1 (6 bases). The CDR3 has 14 amino acids. CDR1 is MNHEY and CDR2 is SMNVEV in the germline V gene (reference sequence). V lost 3 bases and J 1 base, leaving 8 bases between the germline ends. The CDR3 region has the DNA TGTGCCAGCAGTTTGTGGACAGGCACAGATACGCAGTATTTT. Encoded protein: CASSLWTGTDTQYF.

V usage is TRBV4-1 and J usage is TRBJ1-2; D might be TRBD1 (5 bases). Germline V gene sequence: CDR1 MGHRA, CDR2 YSYEKL. The CDR3 contains 16 residues. The V end lost 1 base, the J end lost 8 bases, and 20 bases lay between the germline ends. As DNA, the CDR3 is TGCGCCAGCAGCCAAGGGTGGATGGGGGGGAGATGGGGCTACACCTTC. Its translation is CASSQGWMGGRWGYTF.

Note on this clone: The junction and the germline gene differ at one end; a read error may be behind it. This chain joins TRBV2 and TRBJ1-1; no definite D call. The CDR3 totals 13 residues. Germline V gene data show CDR1 as SNHLY and CDR2 as FYNNEI. CDR3 amino acids: CASGAGLNTEAFF. The DNA for the CDR3 is TGTGCCAGCGGCGCAGGATTGAACACAGAAGCTTTCTTT.

This clone was counted a single time. The chain carries TRBV27 and TRBJ1-1, with TRBD1 as a possible D gene (6 bases). The V end lost 5 bases, the J end lost 1 base, and 14 bases lay between the germline ends. The germline gives CDR1 MNHEY, CDR2 SMNVEV (reference sequence). The CDR3 consists of 15 residues. The CDR3, as DNA: TGTGCCAGCAGTCAATCGGGACACTGGAACACTGAAGCTTTCTTT. Residues: CASSQSGHWNTEAFF.

The rearrangement uses TRBV4-1 and TRBJ2-7; 8 bases map to TRBD1. The CDR3 runs to 16 residues. Germline V gene lookup returns CDR1 MGHRA and CDR2 YSYEKL. V trimming: 1 base; J trimming: 1 base; junction bases outside the gene matches: 6. DNA of the CDR3: TGCGCCAGCAGCCAAGGCTCGGGACAGGCTTCCTACGAGCAGTACTTC. Its protein product is CASSQGSGQASYEQYF.

The chain carries TRBV13 and TRBJ1-2, with TRBD1 identical over 7 bases. Trimming cost V 5 bases and J 8 bases; bases outside gene matches: 5. CDR1 PRHDT and CDR2 FYEKMQ come from the germline V gene (reference sequence). There are 12 residues in the CDR3. CDR3 sequence (DNA): TGTGCCAGCAGCGACAGGGATTACGGCTACACCTTC. Amino acids: CASSDRDYGYTF.

The rearrangement links TRBV7-2 to TRBJ2-1, with 8 positions matching TRBD1. The CDR3 extends over 13 amino acids. V gave up 1 base and J gave up 8 bases; unmatched junction bases: 1. Per the germline V gene, CDR1 is SGHTA and CDR2 is FQGNSA. In DNA form, the CDR3 reads TGTGCCAGCAGCTTAGGACAGGGGCATGAGCAGTTCTTC. The encoded protein is CASSLGQGHEQFF.